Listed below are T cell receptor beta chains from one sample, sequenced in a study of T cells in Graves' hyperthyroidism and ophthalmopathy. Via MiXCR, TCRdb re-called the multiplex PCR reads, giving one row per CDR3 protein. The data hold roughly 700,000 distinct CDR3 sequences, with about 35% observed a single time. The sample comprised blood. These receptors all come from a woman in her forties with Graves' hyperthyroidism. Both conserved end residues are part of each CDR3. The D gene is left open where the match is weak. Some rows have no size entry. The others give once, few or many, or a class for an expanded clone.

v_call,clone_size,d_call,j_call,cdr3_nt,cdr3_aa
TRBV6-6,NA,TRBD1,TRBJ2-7,TGTGCCAGCAGTTACGTGGGTCGACAGGGGTCCTACGAGCAGTACTTC,CASSYVGRQGSYEQYF
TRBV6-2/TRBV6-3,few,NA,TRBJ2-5,TGTGCCAGCAGTTATGGGCCAGGCGAGACCCAGTACTTC,CASSYGPGETQYF
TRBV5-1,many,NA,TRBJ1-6,TGCGCCAGCACCCCAGAGATCGCGGCGGGTGGTTCACCCCTCCACTTT,CASTPEIAAGGSPLHF
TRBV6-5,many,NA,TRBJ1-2,TGTGCCAGCAGTACTCAAGCTATGCGCTACACCTTC,CASSTQAMRYTF
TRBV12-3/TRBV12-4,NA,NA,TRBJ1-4,TGTGCCAGCAGCGAAGGACGTGAGACTTATGAAAAACTGTTTTTT,CASSEGRETYEKLFF
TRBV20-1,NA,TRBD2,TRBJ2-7,TGCAGTGCTATGAGGGGGACTAGTGCCTACGAGCAGTACTTC,CSAMRGTSAYEQYF
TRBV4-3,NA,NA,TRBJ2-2,TGCGCCAGCAGCCAAGGGACCGCGGTCCTCCCCACCGGGGAGCTGTTTTTT,CASSQGTAVLPTGELFF
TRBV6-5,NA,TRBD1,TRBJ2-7,TGTGCCAGCAGACAGACAGGGCTCTCCTACGAGCAGTACTTC,CASRQTGLSYEQYF
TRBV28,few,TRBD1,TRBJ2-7,TGTGCCAGCAAAGGACAGGGTCCATACGAGCAGTACTTC,CASKGQGPYEQYF
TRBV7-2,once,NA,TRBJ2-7,TGTGCCAGCAGTCACACTACCGACTACGAGCAGTACTTC,CASSHTTDYEQYF
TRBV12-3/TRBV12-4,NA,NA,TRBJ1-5,TGTGCCAGCAGTTACCGGGGCAAGGTGGATCAGCCCCAGCATTTT,CASSYRGKVDQPQHF
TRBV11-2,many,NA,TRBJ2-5,TGTGCCAGCAGCCGAGGACAGGGAGGGGGAGAGACCCAGTACTTC,CASSRGQGGGETQYF
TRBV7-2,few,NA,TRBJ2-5,TGTGCCAGCAGCTTAGCGGGGGGTCATACAGAGACCCAGTACTTC,CASSLAGGHTETQYF
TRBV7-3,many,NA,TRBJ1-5,TGTGCCAGCAGCTTAAGTTCGGGGGTGGGTCAGCCCCAGCATTTT,CASSLSSGVGQPQHF
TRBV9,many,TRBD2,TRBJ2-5,TGTGCCAGCAGCGTAGGACTAGCTTTAGAGACCCAGTACTTC,CASSVGLALETQYF
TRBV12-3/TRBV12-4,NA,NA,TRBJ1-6,TGTGCCAGCAGTTCCGAACAGAGTGCTAATTCACCCCTCCACTTT,CASSSEQSANSPLHF
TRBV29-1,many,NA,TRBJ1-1,TGCAGCGTTGACCCTCAGCAAGGGGACACTGAAGCTTTCTTT,CSVDPQQGDTEAFF
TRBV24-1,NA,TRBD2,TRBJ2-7,TGTGCCACCAGTGATTCGGGACTAGGAAGGTACGAGCAGTACTTC,CATSDSGLGRYEQYF
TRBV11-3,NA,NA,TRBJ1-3,TGTGCCACCCATCAGGTTGGGCAGGGACCCTCTGGAAACACCATATATTTT,CATHQVGQGPSGNTIYF
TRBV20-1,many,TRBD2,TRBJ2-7,TGCAGTGCTAGAGACCTGGTGACTAGCGGTACCTACGAGCAGTACTTC,CSARDLVTSGTYEQYF
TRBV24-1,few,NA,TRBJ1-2,TGTGCCACCAGTGACCCACAGGGAAGAGGCTACACCTTC,CATSDPQGRGYTF
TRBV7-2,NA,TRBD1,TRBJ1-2,TGTGCCAGCAGTTGGGGGACAGGGAACTACACCTTC,CASSWGTGNYTF
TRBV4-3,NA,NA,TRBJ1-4,TGCGCCAGCAGCCAAGAATCGTATGAAACTGAAAAACTGTTTTTT,CASSQESYETEKLFF
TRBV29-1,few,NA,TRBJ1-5,TGCAGCGTTAATTCGGGGGCGGGGAGTCAGCCCCAGCATTTT,CSVNSGAGSQPQHF
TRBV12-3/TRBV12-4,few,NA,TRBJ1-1,TGTGCCAGCAGTCCCTATTGGGACACCCGAGGTACTGAAGCTTTCTTT,CASSPYWDTRGTEAFF
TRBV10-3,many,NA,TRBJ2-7,TGTGCCATCAGTGCCCTGGGGGAGGACGAGCAGTACTTC,CAISALGEDEQYF
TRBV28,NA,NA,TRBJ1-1,TGTGCCAGCAGTTTATCTTCAGGGGAAAGGTGGGCTTTCTTT,CASSLSSGERWAFF
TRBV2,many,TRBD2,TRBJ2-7,TGTGCCAGCAGAACTCGACTAGCGGGGCCCTACGAGCAGTACTTC,CASRTRLAGPYEQYF
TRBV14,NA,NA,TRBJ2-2,TGTGCCAGCAGCCAAGGTTTCGGTCAGAACCACGGGGAGCTGTTTTTT,CASSQGFGQNHGELFF
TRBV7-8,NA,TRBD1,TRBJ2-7,TGTGCCAGCAGCCCGGGACAGGCCCTCACCTACGAGCAGTACTTC,CASSPGQALTYEQYF
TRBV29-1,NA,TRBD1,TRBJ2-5,TGCAGCGTTCGGACAGGGGAGGAAGAGACCCAGTACTTC,CSVRTGEEETQYF
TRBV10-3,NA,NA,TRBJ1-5,TGTGCCAGCAGTTACCCCGGGGTGCTGAGCAATCAGCCCCAGCATTTT,CASSYPGVLSNQPQHF
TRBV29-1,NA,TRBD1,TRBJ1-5,TGCAGCGTTGTGTCAGGGGGCGGCGGCCCCCAGCATTTT,CSVVSGGGGPQHF
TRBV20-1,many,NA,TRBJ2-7,TGCAGTGCCATGACACCGACGGGACTCTCCTACGAGCAGTACTTC,CSAMTPTGLSYEQYF
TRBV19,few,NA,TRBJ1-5,TGTGCCAGTAGTATACAATGGGGGTCGGGCAATCAGCCCCAGCATTTT,CASSIQWGSGNQPQHF
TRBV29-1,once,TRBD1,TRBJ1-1,TGCAGTCGCGACAGGGAGTCCTCCGCTTTCTTT,CSRDRESSAFF
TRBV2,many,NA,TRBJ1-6,TGTGCCAGCAGACCCTCCCAGTATTCACCCCTCCACTTT,CASRPSQYSPLHF
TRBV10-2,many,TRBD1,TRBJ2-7,TGCGCCAGCCGGACAGGGGGGACTTACGAGCAGTACTTC,CASRTGGTYEQYF
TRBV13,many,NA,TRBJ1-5,TGTGCCAGCAGCACCCGAACAGGGAATCAGCCCCAGCATTTT,CASSTRTGNQPQHF
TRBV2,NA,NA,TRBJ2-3,TGTGCCAGCAGACAGGACATTTTCCCCACAGATACGCAGTATTTT,CASRQDIFPTDTQYF